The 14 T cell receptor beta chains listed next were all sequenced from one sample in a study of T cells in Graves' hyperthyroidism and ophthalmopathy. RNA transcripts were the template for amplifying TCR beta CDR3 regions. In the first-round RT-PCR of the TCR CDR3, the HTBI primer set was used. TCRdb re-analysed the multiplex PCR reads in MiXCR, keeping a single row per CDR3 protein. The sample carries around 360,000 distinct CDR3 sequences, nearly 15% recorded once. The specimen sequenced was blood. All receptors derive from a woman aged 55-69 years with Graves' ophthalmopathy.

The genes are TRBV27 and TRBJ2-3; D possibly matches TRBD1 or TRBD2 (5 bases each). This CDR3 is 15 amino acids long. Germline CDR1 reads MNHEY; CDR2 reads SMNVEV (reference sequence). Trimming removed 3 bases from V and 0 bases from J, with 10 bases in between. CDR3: CASSFGASSTDTQYF. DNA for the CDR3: TGTGCCAGCAGTTTCGGGGCTAGCAGCACAGATACGCAGTATTTT.

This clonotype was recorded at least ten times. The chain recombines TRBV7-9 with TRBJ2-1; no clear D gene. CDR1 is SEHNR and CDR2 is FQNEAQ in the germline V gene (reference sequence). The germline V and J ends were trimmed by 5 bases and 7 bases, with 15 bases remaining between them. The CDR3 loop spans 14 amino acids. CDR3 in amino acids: CASSPRQISNEQFF. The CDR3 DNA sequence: TGTGCCAGCAGCCCGCGGCAGATATCTAATGAGCAGTTCTTC.

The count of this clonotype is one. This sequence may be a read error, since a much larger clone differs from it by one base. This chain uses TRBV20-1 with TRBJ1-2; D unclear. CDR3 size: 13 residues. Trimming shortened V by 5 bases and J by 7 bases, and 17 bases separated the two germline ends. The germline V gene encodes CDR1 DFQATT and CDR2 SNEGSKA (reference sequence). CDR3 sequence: CSAVRREDCGYTF. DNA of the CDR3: TGCAGTGCTGTTCGGAGGGAAGACTGTGGCTACACCTTC.

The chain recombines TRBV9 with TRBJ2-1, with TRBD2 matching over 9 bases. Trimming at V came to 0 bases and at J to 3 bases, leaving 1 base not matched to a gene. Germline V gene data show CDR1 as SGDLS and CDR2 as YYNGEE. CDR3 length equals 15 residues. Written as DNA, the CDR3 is TGTGCCAGCAGCGTAGAACTAGCGGGCTACAATGAGCAGTTCTTC. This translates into CASSVELAGYNEQFF.

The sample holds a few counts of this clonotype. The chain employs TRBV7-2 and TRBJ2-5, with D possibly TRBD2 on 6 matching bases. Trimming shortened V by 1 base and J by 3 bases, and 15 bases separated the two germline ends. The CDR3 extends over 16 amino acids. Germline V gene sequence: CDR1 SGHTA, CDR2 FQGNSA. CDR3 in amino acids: CASSLDLGRGEETQYF. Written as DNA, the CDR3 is TGTGCCAGCAGCTTAGATCTTGGGCGGGGTGAAGAGACCCAGTACTTC.

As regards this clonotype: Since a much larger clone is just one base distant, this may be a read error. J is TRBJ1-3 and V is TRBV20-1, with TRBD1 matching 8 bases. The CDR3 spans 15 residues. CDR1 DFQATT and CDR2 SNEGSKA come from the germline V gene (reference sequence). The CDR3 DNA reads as TGCGGTGCCACCCGGACAGGGAGCTCTGGAAACACCATATATTTT. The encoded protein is CGATRTGSSGNTIYF.

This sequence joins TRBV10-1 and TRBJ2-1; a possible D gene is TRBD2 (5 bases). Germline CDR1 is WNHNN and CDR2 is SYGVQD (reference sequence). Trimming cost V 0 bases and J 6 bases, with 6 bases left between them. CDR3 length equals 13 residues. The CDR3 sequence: CASSESGANEQFF. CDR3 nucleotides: TGCGCCAGCAGTGAGTCGGGAGCCAATGAGCAGTTCTTC.

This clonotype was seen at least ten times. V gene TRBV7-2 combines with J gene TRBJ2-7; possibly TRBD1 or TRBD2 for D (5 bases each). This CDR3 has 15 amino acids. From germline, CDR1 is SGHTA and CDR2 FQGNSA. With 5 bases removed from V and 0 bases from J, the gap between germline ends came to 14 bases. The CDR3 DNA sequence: TGTGCCAGCAGCCCGGGACCCCTGAGCTCCTACGAGCAGTACTTC. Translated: CASSPGPLSSYEQYF.

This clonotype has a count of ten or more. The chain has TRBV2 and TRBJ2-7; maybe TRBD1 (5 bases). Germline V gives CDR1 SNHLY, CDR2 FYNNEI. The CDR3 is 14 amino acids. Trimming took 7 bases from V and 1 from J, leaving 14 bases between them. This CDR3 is CASTSDTASYEQYF. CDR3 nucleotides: TGTGCCAGCACCTCGGACACGGCATCCTACGAGCAGTACTTC.

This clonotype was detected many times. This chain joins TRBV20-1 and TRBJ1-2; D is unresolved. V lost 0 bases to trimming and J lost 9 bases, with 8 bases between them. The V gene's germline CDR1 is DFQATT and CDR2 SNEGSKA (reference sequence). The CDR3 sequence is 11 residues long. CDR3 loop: CSARDPGRYTF. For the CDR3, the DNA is TGCAGTGCTAGAGATCCAGGTCGCTACACCTTC.

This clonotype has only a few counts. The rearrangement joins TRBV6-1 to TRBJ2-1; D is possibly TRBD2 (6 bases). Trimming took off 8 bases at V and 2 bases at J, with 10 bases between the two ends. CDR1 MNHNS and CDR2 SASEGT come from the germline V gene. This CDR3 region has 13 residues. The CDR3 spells CASGTGAYNEQFF. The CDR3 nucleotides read TGTGCCAGCGGAACGGGGGCCTACAATGAGCAGTTCTTC.

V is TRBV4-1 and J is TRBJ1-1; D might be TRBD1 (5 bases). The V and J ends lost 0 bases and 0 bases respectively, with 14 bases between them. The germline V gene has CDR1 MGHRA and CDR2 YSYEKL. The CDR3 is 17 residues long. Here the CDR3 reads CASSQDQADKMNTEAFF. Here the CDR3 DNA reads TGCGCCAGCAGCCAAGATCAGGCGGACAAAATGAACACTGAAGCTTTCTTT.

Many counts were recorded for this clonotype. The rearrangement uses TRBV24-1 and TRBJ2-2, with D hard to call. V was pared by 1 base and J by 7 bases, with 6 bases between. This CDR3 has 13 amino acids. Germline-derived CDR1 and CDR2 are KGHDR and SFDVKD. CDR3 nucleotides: TGTGCCACCAGTGATTTTGTCAACGGGGAGCTGTTTTTT. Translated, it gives CATSDFVNGELFF.

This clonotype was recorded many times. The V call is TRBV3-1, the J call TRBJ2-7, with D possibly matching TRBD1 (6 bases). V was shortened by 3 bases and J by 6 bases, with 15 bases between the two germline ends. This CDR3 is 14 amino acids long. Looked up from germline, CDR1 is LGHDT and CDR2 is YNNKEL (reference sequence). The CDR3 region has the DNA TGTGCCAGCAGCCAGTTGGGGGACACGAGCGAGCAGTACTTC. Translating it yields CASSQLGDTSEQYF.